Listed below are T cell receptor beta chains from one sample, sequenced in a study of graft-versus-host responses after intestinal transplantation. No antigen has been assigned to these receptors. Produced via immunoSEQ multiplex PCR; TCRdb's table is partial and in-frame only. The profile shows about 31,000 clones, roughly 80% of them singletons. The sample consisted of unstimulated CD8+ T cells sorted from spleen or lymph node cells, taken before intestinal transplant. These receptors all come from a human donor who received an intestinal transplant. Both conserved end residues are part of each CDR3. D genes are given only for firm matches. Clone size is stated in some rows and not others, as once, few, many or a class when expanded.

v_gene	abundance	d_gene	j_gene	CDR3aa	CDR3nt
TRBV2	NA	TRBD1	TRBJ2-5	CASSDRTGARVETQYF	TGTGCCAGCAGTGATCGGACAGGGGCGAGGGTAGAGACCCAGTACTTC
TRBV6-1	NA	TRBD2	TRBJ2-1	CASSDGLAGFNEQFF	TGTGCCAGCAGTGACGGACTAGCGGGTTTCAATGAGCAGTTCTTC
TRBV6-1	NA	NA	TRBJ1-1	CASTQGRTDTEAFF	TGTGCCAGCACCCAGGGCCGAACCGACACTGAAGCTTTCTTT
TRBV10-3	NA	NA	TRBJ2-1	CAIKPATGVYNEQFF	TGTGCCATCAAGCCCGCGACAGGAGTCTACAATGAGCAGTTCTTC
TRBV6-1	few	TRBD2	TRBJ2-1	CASSDGTSGRELDEQFF	TGTGCCAGCAGTGACGGGACTAGCGGGAGGGAGTTGGATGAGCAGTTCTTC
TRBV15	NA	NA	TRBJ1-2	CATSRGGFGYGYTF	TGTGCCACCAGCAGAGGCGGGTTTGGCTATGGCTACACCTTC
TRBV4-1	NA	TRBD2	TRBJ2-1	CASSQTVGRNYNEQFF	TGCGCCAGCAGCCAAACCGTCGGGAGGAACTACAATGAGCAGTTCTTC
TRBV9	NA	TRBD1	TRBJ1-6	CASARGQASYNSPLHF	TGTGCCAGCGCACGGGGACAGGCCTCCTATAATTCACCCCTCCACTTT
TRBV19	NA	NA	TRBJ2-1	CASSSLVFREQFF	TGTGCCAGTAGTTCCCTAGTCTTCAGAGAGCAGTTCTTC
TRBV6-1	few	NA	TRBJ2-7	CASSEGRGGNEQYF	TGTGCCAGCAGTGAAGGCAGGGGAGGGAACGAGCAGTACTTC
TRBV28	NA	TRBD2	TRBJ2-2	CASSTTSGRFPNTGELFF	TGTGCCAGCAGTACGACTAGCGGGCGATTCCCGAACACCGGGGAGCTGTTTTTT
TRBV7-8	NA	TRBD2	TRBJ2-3	CASSLGWASGSTDTQYF	TGTGCCAGCAGCTTAGGGTGGGCTAGCGGGAGCACAGATACGCAGTATTTT
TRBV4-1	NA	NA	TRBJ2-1	CASSQWAGTYNEQFF	TGCGCCAGCAGCCAATGGGCAGGGACCTACAATGAGCAGTTCTTC
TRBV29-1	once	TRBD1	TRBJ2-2	CSVVGQTGELFF	TGCAGCGTTGTGGGACAGACCGGGGAGCTGTTTTTT
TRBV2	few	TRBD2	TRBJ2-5	CASSTTGGIETQYF	TGTGCCAGCAGTACTACGGGGGGGATCGAGACCCAGTACTTC
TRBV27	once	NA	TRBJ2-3	CASSPRADTQYF	TGTGCCAGCAGTCCACGGGCAGATACGCAGTATTTT
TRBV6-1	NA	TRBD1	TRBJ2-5	CASSGWTGVLETQYF	TGTGCCAGCAGTGGCTGGACAGGGGTGTTGGAGACCCAGTACTTC
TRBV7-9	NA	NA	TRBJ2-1	CASSPVRESIYNEQFF	TGTGCCAGCAGCCCCGTTAGGGAGTCAATTTACAATGAGCAGTTCTTC
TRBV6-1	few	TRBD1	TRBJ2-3	CASSGGQGIDTQYF	TGTGCCAGCAGCGGGGGACAGGGCATTGATACGCAGTATTTT
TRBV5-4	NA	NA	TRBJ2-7	CASSPGLKYYEQYF	TGTGCCAGCAGCCCAGGACTAAAATACTACGAGCAGTACTTC
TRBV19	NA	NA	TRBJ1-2	CASSREPLYGYTF	TGTGCCAGTTCTCGGGAACCTCTCTATGGCTACACCTTC
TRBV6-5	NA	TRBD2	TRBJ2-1	CASSFIAGAYNEQFF	TGTGCCAGCAGTTTTATAGCGGGAGCTTACAATGAGCAGTTCTTC
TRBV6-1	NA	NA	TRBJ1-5	CASSEFHSYSNQPQHF	TGTGCCAGCAGTGAGTTTCACAGCTATAGCAATCAGCCCCAGCATTTT
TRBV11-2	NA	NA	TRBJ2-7	CASSPGLNSYEQYF	TGTGCCAGCAGCCCCGGACTCAACTCCTACGAGCAGTACTTC
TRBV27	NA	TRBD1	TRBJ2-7	CASSIAGQGYEQYF	TGTGCCAGCAGTATCGCGGGACAGGGATACGAGCAGTACTTC
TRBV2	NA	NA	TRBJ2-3	CASSAGGPSSTDTQYF	TGTGCCAGCAGTGCCGGGGGGCCATCTAGCACAGATACGCAGTATTTT
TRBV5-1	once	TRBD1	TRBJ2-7	CASSSYRGRLYEQYF	TGCGCCAGCAGCTCCTACAGGGGGCGGCTATACGAGCAGTACTTC
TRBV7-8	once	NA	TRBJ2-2	CASSFFPTGDWPGELFF	TGTGCCAGCAGCTTCTTTCCTACGGGGGATTGGCCCGGGGAGCTGTTTTTT